This T cell receptor beta chain derives from a study of blood T cell repertoires in COVID-19 (dated by TCRdb to 2018 to 2020). In the study overall: The collaborator samples originated in the United States, Italy and Spain and spanned the acute and convalescent phases of COVID-19. The material from the prospective study consisted of cDNA or gDNA derived from T cells, B-cell-depleted T cells, or PBMCs. Deeply sampled blood TCRbeta repertoires from subjects exposed to, actively infected with, or recovered from COVID-19 were included in the dataset. The repertoires were released in a freely available public database meant as a resource for research on the immune response to SARS-CoV-2. The samples were drawn from the first 160 participants of the ongoing ImmuneRACE study and from 1,254 subjects provided by 6 global collaborators. A de-identified subject ID, COVID-19 status, age in years and sex were almost always included in the sample metadata. Where available, HLA class I and class II types were taken from metadata supplied by the sample provider and were not determined by assay-based typing.

On this clone: It lacks a known antigen. Base qualities are not at hand, and no much larger clone is one base apart.

The paper as a whole reports these results and caveats: How much clinical and demographic metadata was included differed by source and by participant, and the metadata was provided uncurated.

Compared with germline, V lacks 7 bases and J lacks 5 bases; bases without a gene match: 7. The germline V gene provides CDR1 SNHLY and CDR2 FYNNEI. From its cysteine to its phenylalanine, the CDR3 spans 13 amino acids. Left in the record is the CDR3 DNA by itself, 39 bases read in frame from the first base. Whole blood was collected in K2EDTA tubes by collaborating institutions according to the institutions' own protocols. For TCRbeta analysis, collaborators shipped samples as frozen whole blood, isolated PBMCs, or DNA extracted from either of those sample types. TCRbeta CDR3 regions were amplified from genomic DNA using the immunoSEQ Assay, a bias-controlled multiplex PCR. The paper's processing steps were these. Nucleated cell counts per sample were estimated from amplification of reference gene primers within the assay. To quantify the absolute abundance of each unique TCRbeta CDR3 rearrangement, sequence reads were collapsed and filtered. For each sample, productive Simpson clonality was calculated by taking the square root of Simpson's diversity index across productive rearrangements. The table was pulled from immuneACCESS by TCRdb, which kept in-frame rearrangements only. Such tables lose some clones; where checked, under half of the loss comes from unresolved V genes, and the rest has no known cause. From that table come the V and J calls and clone size; the DNA was used to work out D and trimming. The table for this sample lists some 97,000 clones; 85% to 90% of them were counted only once. The leading ten clones occupy 10% to 15% of the sample.

Sequences were obtained from peripheral blood. The chain couples TRBV2 to TRBJ2-5, and 7 bases in between align with TRBD1. This receptor was taken from a human donor in a cohort sampled during active COVID-19. The CDR3 protein: CASTSDRVETQYF. The nucleotides are TGTGCCAGCACATCTGACAGGGTGGAGACCCAGTACTTC.